The present TCR beta chain was sequenced within a study of T cells in Graves' hyperthyroidism and ophthalmopathy. Points from the study as a whole: Peripheral blood also featured most of the thyroid clonotypes expanded above 0.001. From stable hyperthyroidism, ophthalmopathy was set apart by a 13 V-J model.

Used for diagnoses were clinical symptoms, serum thyroxine and TRAb, thyroid ultrasound and orbital computed tomography. Turning to this clonotype: Its target is unknown.

TCR beta CDR3 region amplification was performed from RNA transcripts. RT-PCR in the first round (using the HTBI primer set) targeted the TCR CDR3. TCRdb analysed the multiplex PCR reads with MiXCR anew, one entry per CDR3 protein. The table lists around 340,000 distinct CDR3 sequences, roughly 15% of them singletons. The sample comprised blood. This receptor was obtained from a man aged 25-40 years with Graves' hyperthyroidism.

CDR3 nucleotide sequence: TGTGCCAGCAGCTCTCAGGATCGGGATTATAACTATGGCTACACCTTC. It is translated as CASSSQDRDYNYGYTF. The rearrangement joins TRBV5-6 to TRBJ1-2; D gene ambiguous. Trimming took 3 bases from V and 1 from J, leaving 16 bases between them. The CDR3 has 16 residues. CDR1 is SGHDT, CDR2 YYEEEE, per germline.